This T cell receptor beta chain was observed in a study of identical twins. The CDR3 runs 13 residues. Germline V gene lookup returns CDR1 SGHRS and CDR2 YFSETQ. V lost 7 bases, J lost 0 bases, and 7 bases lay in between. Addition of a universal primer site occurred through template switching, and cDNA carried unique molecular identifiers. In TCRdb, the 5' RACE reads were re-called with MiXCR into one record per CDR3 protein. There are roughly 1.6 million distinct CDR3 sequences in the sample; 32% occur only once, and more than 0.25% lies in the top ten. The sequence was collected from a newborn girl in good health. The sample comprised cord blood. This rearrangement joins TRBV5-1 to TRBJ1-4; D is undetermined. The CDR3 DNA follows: TGCGCCAGCGCAATTGCAACTAATGAAAAACTGTTTTTT. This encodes CASAIATNEKLFF.